The 21 T cell receptor beta chains reported below all come from one sample, sequenced in a study of HIV-infected patients and healthy controls (TCRdb year 2014). After antiretroviral therapy began, follow-up blood was collected from HIV-infected patients roughly three months, about 14 weeks, later. Since whole blood was used without any cell fractionation, the repertoire reflected all peripheral T cells in unsorted form. The method was 5' RACE. Instrument on record: Illumina MiSeq. Using SuperScript III with primers targeting the alpha and beta constant regions, 500 ng of RNA was reverse transcribed. Separate libraries for the alpha and beta chains were generated through chain-specific third strand synthesis that incorporated multiplexing indices. Clones were called with MiXCR by TCRdb after fastp trimmed the public reads at Q25, and only in-frame beta chains were retained. One record per CDR3 amino acid sequence lists the most common genes and DNA. This sample gives 5,500 to 8,000 distinct CDR3 sequences in total; under 11% of them show up just once. The top ten clones comprise 18% of the sample.

The sequencing used blood, collected during antiretroviral therapy. The origin of the receptors is an adult with HIV infection.

In its sample, this clonotype is medium-sized (0.01 to 0.1%). The rearrangement links TRBV28 to TRBJ1-3; weak D call: TRBD1 (6 bases). V lost 5 bases to trimming and J lost 5 bases, with 19 bases between them. The CDR3 totals 16 residues. CDR1 is MDHEN and CDR2 is SYDVKM in the germline V gene. CDR3 protein: CASSTLDSGARNTIYF. Written as DNA, the CDR3 is TGTGCCAGCAGTACACTCGATTCGGGGGCTCGAAACACCATATATTTT.

This clonotype rates as medium-sized. This rearrangement joins TRBV11-2 to TRBJ2-4; D ambiguous. In germline, CDR1 is SGHAT, CDR2 FQNNGV. This CDR3 comprises 14 residues. Trimming removed 4 bases from V and 0 bases from J, with 7 bases in between. This CDR3 reads CASSYRVAKNIQYF. CDR3 DNA sequence: TGTGCCAGCAGCTACCGGGTAGCCAAAAACATTCAGTACTTC. The entire variable domain, with the rest obtained from reference TRBV11-2 and TRBJ2-4, is as follows: EAGVAQSPRYKIIEKRQSVAFWCNPISGHATLYWYQQILGQGPKLLIQFQNNGVVDDSQLPKDRFSAERLKGVDSTLKIQPAKLEDSAVYLCASSYRVAKNIQYFGAGTRLSVL.

Relative to its sample, this clonotype is medium-sized. This sequence joins TRBV13 and TRBJ2-4, with 7 bases matching TRBD1. V shed 0 bases and J 0 bases; nucleotides not matched to a gene: 5. From germline, CDR1 is PRHDT and CDR2 FYEKMQ (reference sequence). This CDR3 contains 17 residues. CDR3 bases: TGTGCCAGCAGCTTAGGGGACAGGCCCCTAGCCAAAAACATTCAGTACTTC. Its protein product is CASSLGDRPLAKNIQYF.

At least ten counts were recorded for this clonotype. This chain links TRBV3-1 with TRBJ1-5; D unresolved. CDR1 is LGHDT and CDR2 is YNNKEL in the germline V gene (reference sequence). The CDR3 contains 16 residues. The germline V and J ends were trimmed by 2 bases and 3 bases, with 14 bases remaining between them. The DNA for the CDR3 is TGTGCCAGCAGCCAATCGGGGAGCCTCAACAATCAGCCCCAGCATTTT. It yields the protein CASSQSGSLNNQPQHF. The variable domain in full, with the rest retrieved from reference TRBV3-1 and TRBJ1-5, is DTAVSQTPKYLVTQMGNDKSIKCEQNLGHDTMYWYKQDSKKFLKIMFSYNNKELIINETVPNRFSPKSPDKAHLNLHINSLELGDSAVYFCASSQSGSLNNQPQHFGDGTRLSIL.

This clonotype is categorized as medium-sized. The V and J genes are TRBV5-1 and TRBJ2-5; a possible D gene is TRBD1 (6 bases). The CDR3 sequence is 15 residues long. The germline V and J ends were trimmed by 5 bases and 2 bases, with 16 bases remaining between them. Germline V CDR1 and CDR2: SGHRS, YFSETQ. The CDR3 sequence: CASRYGRTEQETQYF. The CDR3 DNA reads TGCGCCAGCAGATACGGTAGGACAGAGCAAGAGACCCAGTACTTC.

This clonotype ranks as medium-sized (0.01 to 0.1%). The chain is built from TRBV12-3 or TRBV12-4 and TRBJ2-1, with D perhaps matching TRBD1 (5 bases). CDR3 size: 15 residues. V lost 2 bases and J lost 4, with 12 bases in between. Written as DNA, the CDR3 is TGTGCCAGCAGTTTAAGGGTTGGGGCTTACAATGAGCAGTTCTTC. This gives the protein CASSLRVGAYNEQFF.

This clonotype is labeled medium-sized. This chain links TRBV27 with TRBJ1-5, with D maybe TRBD1 (5 bases). From germline, CDR1 is MNHEY and CDR2 SMNVEV (reference sequence). This CDR3 has 14 residues. Trimming took 3 bases from V and 7 from J, leaving 13 bases between them. The CDR3 DNA reads TGTGCCAGCAGTTTTCGAGTTCGGGGCCAGCCCCAGCATTTT. This translates into CASSFRVRGQPQHF.

By proportion, this clonotype is medium-sized. The rearrangement uses TRBV6-2 or TRBV6-3 and TRBJ2-2; possible D gene TRBD2, 5 bases. Germline assignment: CDR1 MNHEY and CDR2 SVGEGT. V was trimmed by 5 bases and J by 2 bases, leaving 18 bases between them. This CDR3 contains 17 residues. This CDR3 is CASSPLPSISNTGELFF. As DNA, the CDR3 is TGTGCCAGCAGTCCCCTCCCTAGCATTAGTAACACCGGGGAGCTGTTTTTT.

Regarding this clonotype: A single base separates this from a much larger clone, so it may be a read error. CDR3 coding DNA: TGTGCCAGCATCCAAGAATGGGGAGGGTTGGTAAACGATGAGCAGTTCTTC. It is translated as CASIQEWGGLVNDEQFF. V and J are TRBV14 and TRBJ2-1; 7 bases align to TRBD2. Germline lookup yields CDR1 SGHDN and CDR2 FVKESK. CDR3 length: 17 residues. Using reference TRBV14 and TRBJ2-1 for the parts outside the CDR3, the full variable domain is EAGVTQFPSHSVIEKGQTVTLRCDPISGHDNLYWYRRVMGKEIKFLLHFVKESKQDESGMPNNRFLAERTGGTYSTLKVQPAELEDSGVYFCASIQEWGGLVNDEQFFGPGTRLTVL.

In this sample, this clonotype turned up once. This chain links TRBV12-5 with TRBJ2-2; 8 bases are shared with TRBD1. V shed 6 bases, J shed 8 bases, and the junction held 5 bases outside the gene matches. CDR3 length equals 13 residues. CDR1 LGHNT and CDR2 FRNRAP come from the germline V gene. The CDR3, as DNA: TGTGCTAGTGGCCAGGACAGGGTTGGGGAGCTGTTTTTT. This gives the protein CASGQDRVGELFF.

In this sample, this clonotype is medium-sized. The chain employs TRBV3-1 and TRBJ2-2; TRBD1 matches at 7 bases. This CDR3 is 14 amino acids long. V shed 3 bases, J shed 6 bases, and the junction held 4 bases outside the gene matches. CDR1 is LGHDT and CDR2 is YNNKEL in the germline V gene (reference sequence). CDR3 amino acids: CASSHLTGSGELFF. In nucleotides, the CDR3 is TGTGCCAGCAGCCACCTGACAGGGTCCGGGGAGCTGTTTTTT.

In this sample, this clonotype turned up a few times. This rearrangement joins TRBV7-7 to TRBJ2-1; 12 bases are shared with TRBD1. The V and J ends lost 5 bases and 6 bases, in that order; junction bases with no gene match: 5. The CDR3 is 15 residues long. Germline values: CDR1 SSHAT, CDR2 FNYEAQ (reference sequence). The CDR3 coding sequence is TGTGCCAGCAGCCTAGGGACAGGGGGCTTCAATGAGCAGTTCTTC. This codes for CASSLGTGGFNEQFF.

J is TRBJ1-1 and V is TRBV24-1; no clear D. The CDR3 runs to 12 residues. The ends were cut back, 6 bases at V and 1 base at J, with 5 bases in the middle. Germline CDR1 KGHDR, CDR2 SFDVKD. The CDR3, as DNA: TGTGCCACCAGTAGGTCGAACACTGAAGCTTTCTTT. Amino acid sequence: CATSRSNTEAFF.

This clonotype is medium-sized by share. The chain couples TRBV12-3 or TRBV12-4 to TRBJ1-2; 8 nucleotides agree with TRBD1. V lost 4 bases, J lost 8 bases, and 9 bases stayed unmatched. This CDR3 is built from 14 residues. The CDR3 DNA is TGTGCCAGCAGTTCCGCCGGACAGGGTAGAGGCTACACCTTC. Translating gives CASSSAGQGRGYTF.

This clonotype counts as medium-sized. This chain links TRBV5-1 with TRBJ2-5; D is ambiguous. Trimming took off 4 bases at V and 6 bases at J, with 7 bases between the two ends. This CDR3 is built from 11 residues. Germline lookup yields CDR1 SGHRS and CDR2 YFSETQ. CDR3 loop: CASSLQQTQYF. In nucleotides, the CDR3 is TGCGCCAGCAGCCTCCAGCAGACCCAGTACTTC.

J is TRBJ1-5 and V is TRBV28, with D possibly matching TRBD1 (6 bases). Trimming took 11 bases from V and 0 from J, leaving 23 bases between them. Germline CDR1 reads MDHEN; CDR2 reads SYDVKM. The CDR3 sequence is 17 residues long. CDR3 coding DNA: TGTGCCGCGTTCCCATTAGGACAGACGTATAGCAATCAGCCCCAGCATTTT. Residues: CAAFPLGQTYSNQPQHF.

This clonotype counts as medium-sized (0.01 to 0.1%). V and J are TRBV4-2 and TRBJ2-3, with 10 bases aligning to TRBD2. The ends lost 7 bases at V and 5 bases at J; junction bases unmatched: 9. The germline CDR1 and CDR2 sequences are LGHNA and YNFKEQ. CDR3 length equals 15 residues. The DNA of the CDR3 is TGTGCCAGCACACTCACTAGCGGGGATGAAGATACGCAGTATTTT. Amino acids: CASTLTSGDEDTQYF.

In this sample, this clonotype turned up many times. The chain employs TRBV20-1 and TRBJ2-3, with a possible D match to TRBD1 (5 bases). The germline CDR1 and CDR2 sequences are DFQATT and SNEGSKA (reference sequence). Trimming removed 1 base from V and 2 bases from J, with 13 bases in between. The CDR3 is 15 residues long. The CDR3 here is CSARALEGATDTQYF. The CDR3 coding sequence is TGCAGTGCTAGAGCTCTAGAAGGGGCCACAGATACGCAGTATTTT.

This clonotype was detected many times. The chain couples TRBV7-9 to TRBJ2-7; 7 nucleotides line up with TRBD1. V was pared by 1 base and J by 2 bases, with 2 bases of the junction left unmatched. Germline CDR1 SEHNR, CDR2 FQNEAQ (reference sequence). The length of the CDR3 is 14 residues. The CDR3 region is CASSLGDSTYEQYF. The CDR3 DNA is TGTGCCAGCAGCTTAGGGGACAGCACCTACGAGCAGTACTTC.

This clonotype was detected ten times or more. The chain employs TRBV2 and TRBJ2-5; D perhaps matches TRBD1 (5 bases). The CDR3 covers 13 residues. Trimming took off 4 bases at V and 3 bases at J, with 9 bases between the two ends. Per the germline V gene, CDR1 is SNHLY and CDR2 is FYNNEI. The CDR3 nucleotides are TGTGCCAGCAGTGTTCAGGGAAAAGAGACCCAGTACTTC. It translates to CASSVQGKETQYF.

Judged by abundance, this clonotype is medium-sized. The chain has TRBV20-1 and TRBJ2-4, with 7 positions matching TRBD1. Germline assignment: CDR1 DFQATT and CDR2 SNEGSKA (reference sequence). This CDR3 has 13 residues. Trimming removed 6 bases from V and 12 bases from J; junction bases left unmatched: 14. The CDR3 DNA is TGCAGTGCGCGTAACGACAGGGCCCCTCCTCAGTACTTC. Translated, it gives CSARNDRAPPQYF.